These 15 T cell receptor beta chains came from one sample sequenced in a study of cytomegalovirus exposure and HLA in healthy donors. A multiplex PCR was run with 60 Vbeta primers and 13 Jbeta primers. TCRdb's table, derived via immunoSEQ multiplex PCR, lists solely in-frame clones and lacks some. The table records some 100,000 clones, 76% of them present only once. The sample consisted of PBMCs. The origin of the receptors is a middle-aged woman in good health and CMV-seropositive.

The chain recombines TRBV2 with TRBJ2-5; unclear D gene. The CDR3 sequence is 12 residues long. Germline CDR1 reads SNHLY; CDR2 reads FYNNEI. The germline V and J ends were trimmed by 5 bases and 4 bases, with 8 bases remaining between them. The CDR3, as DNA: TGTGCCAGCAGTACGGGTCCAGAGACCCAGTACTTC. It is translated as CASSTGPETQYF.

In this sample, this clone turned up a few times. This sequence joins TRBV9 and TRBJ2-3, with 8 nucleotides matching TRBD2. This CDR3 contains 15 residues. Germline lookup yields CDR1 SGDLS and CDR2 YYNGEE. The V and J ends lost 0 bases and 3 bases, in that order; junction bases with no gene match: 3. The CDR3, as DNA: TGTGCCAGCAGCGTAGCAGCGGGGGCGACAGATACGCAGTATTTT. Translating it yields CASSVAAGATDTQYF.

The gene calls are TRBV5-6 and TRBJ1-5; 8 bases line up with TRBD1. The CDR3 contains 14 residues. V shed 5 bases, J shed 3 bases, and the junction held 4 bases outside the gene matches. From germline, CDR1 is SGHDT and CDR2 YYEEEE. The CDR3 here is CASRSTGDNQPQHF. CDR3 sequence (DNA): TGTGCCAGCAGGTCGACAGGGGACAATCAGCCCCAGCATTTT. Filled out from reference TRBV5-6 and TRBJ1-5, the complete variable domain reads DAGVTQSPTHLIKTRGQQVTLRCSPKSGHDTVSWYQQALGQGPQFIFQYYEEEERQRGNFPDRFSGHQFPNYSSELNVNALLLGDSALYLCASRSTGDNQPQHFGDGTRLSIL.

The V gene is TRBV30, the J gene TRBJ1-5, with D tentatively TRBD1 (5 bases). The CDR3 runs 15 residues. Germline CDR1 GTSNPN, CDR2 SVGIG (reference sequence). V was pared by 4 bases and J by 4 bases, with 17 bases between. CDR3 sequence (DNA): TGTGCCTGGACCAAGCCGGGACTTAGGAATCAGCCCCAGCATTTT. It yields the protein CAWTKPGLRNQPQHF.

This sequence joins TRBV9 and TRBJ1-1; a possible D gene is TRBD1 (5 bases). Germline V CDR1 and CDR2: SGDLS, YYNGEE. V was trimmed by 0 bases and J by 5 bases, leaving 14 bases between them. This CDR3 region has 15 residues. The CDR3 is CASSVDGPGVTEAFF. DNA of the CDR3: TGTGCCAGCAGCGTAGATGGTCCGGGGGTGACTGAAGCTTTCTTT.

The chain couples TRBV7-9 to TRBJ1-2, with D tentatively TRBD1 (5 bases). Trimming left V 3 bases short and J 2 bases short, with 7 bases between. This CDR3 region has 13 residues. CDR1 and CDR2 from the germline V gene are SEHNR and FQNEAQ (reference sequence). The CDR3, as DNA: TGTGCCAGCAGCTTCGACAGAAACTATGGCTACACCTTC. Translated: CASSFDRNYGYTF.

This chain uses TRBV15 with TRBJ2-7; D is unresolved. In germline, CDR1 is LNHNV, CDR2 YYDKDF (reference sequence). V lost 0 bases to trimming and J lost 12 bases, with 18 bases between them. The CDR3 has 14 residues. The DNA of the CDR3 is TGTGCCACCAGCAGAGATTTAGCCAAGCCTCCGGTGTACTTC. Residues: CATSRDLAKPPVYF.

The chain has TRBV7-6 and TRBJ2-7; D gene ambiguous. Trimming left V 3 bases short and J 2 bases short, with 11 bases between. The CDR3 is 14 residues long. Per the germline V gene, CDR1 is SGHVS and CDR2 is FNYEAQ. Here the CDR3 DNA reads TGTGCCAGCAGCTTCGGGTCAGACGCCTACGAGCAGTACTTC. This sequence encodes CASSFGSDAYEQYF.

The rearrangement links TRBV7-6 to TRBJ1-4, with a possible D match to TRBD1 (5 bases). Trimming removed 4 bases from V and 7 bases from J, with 16 bases in between. The CDR3 totals 15 residues. Per the germline V gene, CDR1 is SGHVS and CDR2 is FNYEAQ. Written as DNA, the CDR3 is TGTGCCAGCAGCTCTGGCGGGGGTCGGGGTGAAAAACTGTTTTTT. Its translation: CASSSGGGRGEKLFF. Full variable domain (missing parts from reference TRBV7-6 and TRBJ1-4): GAGVSQSPRYKVTKRGQDVALRCDPISGHVSLYWYRQALGQGPEFLTYFNYEAQQDKSGLPNDRFSAERPEGSISTLTIQRTEQRDSAMYRCASSSGGGRGEKLFFGSGTQLSVL.

The chain employs TRBV6-1 and TRBJ1-5, with D perhaps matching TRBD1 (6 bases). The CDR3 has 15 amino acids. Trimming took 2 bases from V and 0 from J, leaving 8 bases between them. Germline values: CDR1 MNHNS, CDR2 SASEGT. In nucleotides, the CDR3 is TGTGCCAGCAGTGAACAGACAGGTAGCAATCAGCCCCAGCATTTT. It yields the protein CASSEQTGSNQPQHF.

This sequence joins TRBV7-9 and TRBJ1-2; D is unresolved. V lost 2 bases and J lost 4, with 17 bases in between. Per the germline V gene, CDR1 is SEHNR and CDR2 is FQNEAQ (reference sequence). There are 16 residues in the CDR3. The CDR3 reads CASSLSAGVFGYGYTF. In DNA, the CDR3 is TGTGCCAGCAGCTTAAGTGCGGGAGTTTTTGGCTATGGCTACACCTTC.

As regards this clone: This sample includes further DNA sequences coding for the same CDR3. The CDR3 region is CASSPRQGGYEQYF. The DNA for the CDR3 is TGCGCCAGCAGCCCGAGACAGGGGGGGTACGAGCAGTACTTC. The chain uses TRBV4-1 and TRBJ2-7, with 9 bases fitting TRBD1. Trimming took 4 bases from V and 4 from J; bases not matched to a gene: 5. The CDR3 contains 14 residues. Germline loops: CDR1 MGHRA, CDR2 YSYEKL.

The chain recombines TRBV18 with TRBJ2-3, with D possibly TRBD2 on 6 matching bases. CDR3 length: 16 amino acids. Germline V gene lookup returns CDR1 KGHSH and CDR2 LQKENI. Trimming removed 0 bases at V and 1 base at J, with 11 bases between. The CDR3 DNA sequence: TGTGCCAGCTCACCACCTCTCGGGAGCGGCACAGATACGCAGTATTTT. Its protein product is CASSPPLGSGTDTQYF.

The chain couples TRBV25-1 to TRBJ2-1; TRBD2 matches at 12 bases. The CDR3 contains 15 residues. CDR1 and CDR2 from the germline V gene are MGHDK and SYGVNS. The J segment lost 4 bases and the V segment lost 4 bases, leaving 2 bases of the junction unmatched. CDR3 protein: CASSASGGAYNEQFF. DNA of the CDR3: TGTGCCAGCAGTGCTAGCGGGGGGGCTTACAATGAGCAGTTCTTC.

The CDR3: CASRKGGANTGELFF. The CDR3 bases are TGTGCCAGCCGGAAAGGGGGGGCGAACACCGGGGAGCTGTTTTTT. The chain joins TRBV13 to TRBJ2-2, with a possible D match to TRBD2 (7 bases). In germline, CDR1 is PRHDT, CDR2 FYEKMQ (reference sequence). V lost 8 bases and J 0 bases, leaving 13 bases between the germline ends. The CDR3 length is 15 residues.